Sequencing of this T cell receptor (beta chain) was carried out in a study of vaccination effects on CD4 cells after COVID-19. With the ViraFEST assay, the study expanded antigen-specific CD4+ T cells using viral peptide pools, then sequenced them. CD4+ T cells were isolated after 10 days of culture. Each person got two doses of an mRNA SARS-CoV-2 vaccine, BNT162b2 or mRNA-1273. PBMC were cultured at around 1.9 million per well with about 10 IU/ml IL-2 and 10 ug/ml peptides. Researchers swapped half the medium for IL-2 medium on both days 3 and 7. In germline, CDR1 is SGHNT, CDR2 YENEEA. With V trimmed by 5 bases and J by 0 bases, 10 bases remained unmatched. The length of the CDR3 is 17 residues. Sequencing was performed with immunoSEQ multiplex PCR; in TCRdb, only in-frame clones are kept and a portion is missing. The table records tens of thousands of clones, around 73% of them present only once.

Points from the study as a whole: Vaccine-induced clones in healthy vaccinees cross-reacted with common cold coronaviruses in only 1 of 255 cases. Missing from the study were early post-infection timepoints, and its convalescent patients were few.

Concerning this clone: Its cognate antigen is unknown.

The clonotype originates from a human donor who received a COVID-19 vaccine. The V call is TRBV11-3, the J call TRBJ2-3; 8 nucleotides align to TRBD1. Specimen: CD4+ T cells from PBMCs cultured with HCoV-229E spike peptides, collected after COVID-19 vaccination. The CDR3 loop is CASSRATGARSTDTQYF. The CDR3, as DNA: TGTGCCAGCAGCCGCGCGACAGGGGCTCGAAGCACAGATACGCAGTATTTT.